This passage covers 8 T cell receptor beta chains from one sample sequenced in a study of monozygotic twins with inflammatory bowel disease. Reprocessing the 5' RACE reads, TCRdb reports a single entry for every CDR3 protein and omits DNA. This sample contains roughly 170,000 distinct CDR3 sequences. Sequences were obtained from blood. These receptors were collected from a human donor with ulcerative colitis or Crohn's disease, or a healthy co-twin of an affected twin (not recorded which).

The V call is TRBV5-1, the J call TRBJ1-1; TCRdb returns TRBD1, unconfirmable since there is no DNA. The CDR3 is 14 residues long. CDR1 SGHRS and CDR2 YFSETQ come from the germline V gene. Here the CDR3 reads CASSLAVPGTEAFF.

The chain couples TRBV5-5 to TRBJ2-5; TCRdb lists TRBD1, though no DNA is available to test this call. Germline CDR1 is SGHKS and CDR2 is YYEKEE (reference sequence). The CDR3 runs to 13 residues. Here the CDR3 reads CASSRQGRETQYF.

J is TRBJ1-2 and V is TRBV20-1; as DNA is missing, the TRBD1 call by TCRdb cannot be tested. Germline V gene sequence: CDR1 DFQATT, CDR2 SNEGSKA (reference sequence). CDR3 length: 15 amino acids. CDR3 sequence reads: CSARRRQGSAYGYTF.

The chain carries TRBV19 and TRBJ2-1. The CDR3 covers 15 residues. Germline V CDR1 and CDR2: LNHDA, SQIVND (reference sequence). The CDR3 is CASSMRTSSYNEQFF.

This chain's CDR3 is CSVSQGNTEAFF. The J gene is TRBJ1-1, the V gene TRBV29-1; TCRdb picks TRBD1, but there is no DNA to check that call. The CDR3 covers 12 residues. The germline V gene has CDR1 SQVTM and CDR2 ANQGSEA.

The chain links TRBV6-2 or TRBV6-3 to TRBJ2-7; the TCRdb D gene call, TRBD1, has no DNA to confirm it. The CDR3 has 12 residues. CDR1 is MNHEY and CDR2 is SVGEGT in the germline V gene. This chain's CDR3 is CASSFRLAQQYF.

The CDR3 loop reads CASSLAREALRSYNEQFF. V and J are TRBV5-1 and TRBJ2-1. This CDR3 is built from 18 residues. From germline, CDR1 is SGHRS and CDR2 YFSETQ.

The chain joins TRBV11-1 to TRBJ1-3. The germline gives CDR1 SGHAT, CDR2 FQDESV (reference sequence). This CDR3 region has 14 residues. The CDR3 is CASSLHGTGNTIYF. The complete variable domain, with remaining parts taken from reference TRBV11-1 and TRBJ1-3, reads EAEVAQSPRYKITEKSQAVAFWCDPISGHATLYWYRQILGQGPELLVQFQDESVVDDSQLPKDRFSAERLKGVDSTLKIQPAELGDSAMYLCASSLHGTGNTIYFGEGSWLTVV.